The 23 T cell receptor beta chains reported below all come from one sample, sequenced in a study of blood T cell repertoires in COVID-19 (TCRdb year 2020). Receptor libraries were prepared by the immunoSEQ multiplex PCR assay. TCRdb's version of the immuneACCESS table is confined to in-frame rearrangements and falls short of the full clone set. An unresolved V gene accounts for under half of the shortfall where checked; the remainder is of unknown origin. The sample profile shows around 130,000 clones; over 65% of them were found once. The top ten hold under 4% of the sample. Material: peripheral blood. These receptors all stem from a man aged 55 to 69 with acute or convalescent COVID-19.

This clone was seen just once. The J gene is TRBJ2-3, the V gene TRBV4-2; 14 nucleotides align to TRBD2. Trimming cost V 0 bases and J 3 bases; bases outside gene matches: 8. The CDR3 totals 19 residues. Germline V gives CDR1 LGHNA, CDR2 YNFKEQ. CDR3 region: CASSQEPSGTSGRTDTQYF. CDR3 nucleotides: TGTGCCAGCAGCCAAGAACCTTCCGGGACTAGCGGGAGAACAGATACGCAGTATTTT.

The chain links TRBV7-9 to TRBJ2-2; D is perhaps TRBD2 (5 bases). Germline CDR1 and CDR2: SEHNR and FQNEAQ (reference sequence). The CDR3 covers 13 residues. V was cut by 4 bases and J by 7 bases, with 10 bases left in between. The CDR3 loop is CASSSIGDGELFF. As DNA, the CDR3 is TGTGCCAGCAGCTCAATCGGGGACGGGGAGCTGTTTTTT.

The chain couples TRBV7-2 to TRBJ2-2; possibly TRBD2 for D (6 bases). Looked up from germline, CDR1 is SGHTA and CDR2 is FQGNSA. This CDR3 is 14 amino acids long. Trimming left V 4 bases short and J 8 bases short, with 14 bases between. CDR3 coding DNA: TGTGCCAGCAGCTACCCTAGCGTCTGGGGGGAGCTGTTTTTT. Its translation: CASSYPSVWGELFF. Filled out from reference TRBV7-2 and TRBJ2-2, the complete variable domain reads GAGVSQSPSNKVTEKGKDVELRCDPISGHTALYWYRQSLGQGLEFLIYFQGNSAPDKSGLPSDRFSAERTGGSVSTLTIQRTQQEDSAVYLCASSYPSVWGELFFGEGSRLTVL.

V usage is TRBV18 and J usage is TRBJ1-5, with D hard to call. Between the trimmed V and J ends, which lost 1 base and 2 bases, there was a span of 6 bases. The germline V gene has CDR1 KGHSH and CDR2 LQKENI. The CDR3 totals 14 residues. The CDR3 coding sequence is TGTGCCAGCTCACCACAGGAGGGCAATCAGCCCCAGCATTTT. The encoded protein is CASSPQEGNQPQHF.

This chain connects TRBV4-2 to TRBJ1-6, with 9 bases that match TRBD1. With V trimmed by 1 base and J by 18 bases, 7 bases remained unmatched. Per the germline V gene, CDR1 is LGHNA and CDR2 is YNFKEQ. This CDR3 is 13 amino acids long. CDR3 sequence (DNA): TGTGCCAGCAGCCAAGGAGGCCGGGACAGGGCCCACTTT. Its translation is CASSQGGRDRAHF.

The chain is built from TRBV24-1 and TRBJ2-1; D might be TRBD2 (5 bases). This CDR3 has 15 amino acids. V lost 5 bases, J lost 5 bases, and 15 bases lay in between. Germline V CDR1 and CDR2: KGHDR, SFDVKD. The CDR3 protein is CATSGRESGDNEQFF. CDR3 nucleotides: TGTGCCACCAGTGGTCGGGAAAGTGGCGACAATGAGCAGTTCTTC.

This clone came up once. The chain is built from TRBV19 and TRBJ1-5; D is ambiguous. Germline-derived CDR1 and CDR2 are LNHDA and SQIVND (reference sequence). The CDR3 extends over 14 amino acids. V dropped 7 bases and J dropped 1 base, with 11 bases sitting between them. CDR3 in amino acids: CASNGGMSNQPQHF. The CDR3 bases are TGTGCCAGTAATGGAGGCATGAGCAATCAGCCCCAGCATTTT.

The rearrangement joins TRBV6-2 or TRBV6-3 to TRBJ2-1, with TRBD2 matching over 7 bases. The V gene end was trimmed by 0 bases and the J gene end by 10 bases; junction bases not matched to a gene: 6. The CDR3 has 14 residues. Germline V gene data show CDR1 as MNHEY and CDR2 as SVGEGT. The CDR3 protein is CASSYSTGGGEQFF. As DNA, the CDR3 is TGTGCCAGCAGTTACTCCACGGGGGGAGGAGAGCAGTTCTTC.

This chain joins TRBV7-2 and TRBJ2-1; D not resolved. Germline-derived CDR1 and CDR2 are SGHTA and FQGNSA. Between the trimmed V and J ends, which lost 4 bases and 0 bases, there was a span of 10 bases. The CDR3 loop spans 15 amino acids. The CDR3 DNA follows: TGTGCCAGCAGCTCTCGAAAGAGCTCCTACAATGAGCAGTTCTTC. Residues: CASSSRKSSYNEQFF.

CDR3 sequence (DNA): TGTGCCAGCAGCCCGACAGACTTTAATGAAAAACTGTTTTTT. This codes for CASSPTDFNEKLFF. The chain is built from TRBV5-4 and TRBJ1-4, with TRBD1 as a possible D gene (5 bases). Germline loops: CDR1 SGHNT, CDR2 YYREEE (reference sequence). V lost 4 bases to trimming and J lost 4 bases, with 11 bases between them. CDR3 length: 14 amino acids. Full variable domain (rest looked up from reference TRBV5-4 and TRBJ1-4): ETGVTQSPTHLIKTRGQQVTLRCSSQSGHNTVSWYQQALGQGPQFIFQYYREEENGRGNFPPRFSGLQFPNYSSELNVNALELDDSALYLCASSPTDFNEKLFFGSGTQLSVL.

V gene TRBV24-1 combines with J gene TRBJ2-3; unclear D gene. V was trimmed by 3 bases and J by 0 bases, leaving 12 bases between them. Germline V CDR1 and CDR2: KGHDR, SFDVKD. This CDR3 contains 16 residues. CDR3 sequence reads: CATSDPQTSSTDTQYF. The CDR3 region has the DNA TGTGCCACCAGTGATCCACAGACCTCTAGCACAGATACGCAGTATTTT.

In this sample, this clone turned up a few times. The rearrangement links TRBV27 to TRBJ2-1; D possibly corresponds to TRBD1 (6 bases). This CDR3 is built from 13 residues. Germline loops: CDR1 MNHEY, CDR2 SMNVEV (reference sequence). Between the trimmed V and J ends, which lost 3 bases and 8 bases, there was a span of 11 bases. The CDR3 DNA reads TGTGCCAGCAGTTTCAAGGCAGGGGATGAGCAGTTCTTC. Translation gives CASSFKAGDEQFF.

The rearrangement joins TRBV5-4 to TRBJ2-2; TRBD1 might be the D (6 bases). Germline CDR1 SGHNT, CDR2 YYREEE (reference sequence). The germline V and J ends were trimmed by 0 bases and 2 bases, with 11 bases remaining between them. The CDR3 spans 16 residues. The CDR3 reads CASSLVGALNTGELFF. Here the CDR3 DNA reads TGTGCCAGCAGCTTGGTGGGGGCCCTTAACACCGGGGAGCTGTTTTTT.

The chain links TRBV5-4 to TRBJ2-3, with 7 bases identical to TRBD1. With 4 bases clipped from V and 3 bases from J, the junction kept 8 bases outside the gene matches. Germline-derived CDR1 and CDR2 are SGHNT and YYREEE (reference sequence). CDR3 length equals 15 residues. The CDR3 DNA sequence: TGTGCCAGCAGCCAGCCGAACAGGGGAACAGATACGCAGTATTTT. Amino acids: CASSQPNRGTDTQYF. Variable domain in full (rest from reference TRBV5-4 and TRBJ2-3): ETGVTQSPTHLIKTRGQQVTLRCSSQSGHNTVSWYQQALGQGPQFIFQYYREEENGRGNFPPRFSGLQFPNYSSELNVNALELDDSALYLCASSQPNRGTDTQYFGPGTRLTVL.

The V call is TRBV28, the J call TRBJ1-1; a weak D match, TRBD1 (6 bases). Germline CDR1 is MDHEN and CDR2 is SYDVKM. V lost 7 bases and J lost 0, with 9 bases in between. This CDR3 comprises 13 residues. CDR3 protein: CASMGHMNTEAFF. In nucleotides, the CDR3 is TGTGCCAGCATGGGACACATGAACACTGAAGCTTTCTTT.

This clone was seen once. The chain has TRBV6-5 and TRBJ2-2; 8 nucleotides agree with TRBD1. The CDR3 loop spans 16 amino acids. The V and J ends lost 4 bases and 3 bases, in that order; junction bases with no gene match: 7. Germline V lookup: CDR1 MNHEY, CDR2 SVGAGI. The CDR3 is CASSSPGGPHTGELFF. CDR3 sequence (DNA): TGTGCCAGCAGTTCCCCAGGGGGCCCCCACACCGGGGAGCTGTTTTTT.

The chain links TRBV9 to TRBJ2-5; possibly TRBD1 for D (5 bases). The germline V and J ends were trimmed by 2 bases and 0 bases, with 8 bases remaining between them. Per the germline V gene, CDR1 is SGDLS and CDR2 is YYNGEE. CDR3 size: 14 residues. CDR3 region: CASSVTDYQETQYF. The CDR3 nucleotides read TGTGCCAGCAGCGTGACAGACTACCAAGAGACCCAGTACTTC.

This clone has just a few counts. The V and J genes are TRBV19 and TRBJ1-2; D is uncertain. V was shortened by 5 bases and J by 4 bases, with 23 bases between the two germline ends. Germline CDR1 is LNHDA and CDR2 is SQIVND (reference sequence). This CDR3 has 17 residues. The CDR3: CASSPWPSEAIVYGYTF. The CDR3 region has the DNA TGTGCCAGTAGTCCATGGCCGTCGGAGGCAATCGTCTATGGCTACACCTTC.

As regards this clone: In the same sample, other DNA sequences code for this CDR3. The chain is built from TRBV7-2 and TRBJ2-7; 9 positions match TRBD2. Germline assignment: CDR1 SGHTA and CDR2 FQGNSA. With 5 bases clipped from V and 5 bases from J, the junction kept 4 bases outside the gene matches. The CDR3 loop spans 13 amino acids. The CDR3 is CASSISGSNEQYF. For the CDR3, the DNA is TGTGCCAGCAGCATTAGCGGGAGTAACGAGCAGTACTTC.

The chain carries TRBV6-2 or TRBV6-3 and TRBJ2-1; D is ambiguous. The germline V gene has CDR1 MNHEY and CDR2 SVGEGT. This CDR3 is 13 amino acids long. Trimming removed 7 bases at V and 6 bases at J, with 13 bases between. The CDR3, as DNA: TGTGCCAGCACCCCGCTAGTGGGCAATGAGCAGTTCTTC. Translation: CASTPLVGNEQFF.

The genes are TRBV2 and TRBJ2-3, with TRBD2 identical over 13 bases. From germline, CDR1 is SNHLY and CDR2 FYNNEI. Trimming at V came to 6 bases and at J to 2 bases, leaving 2 bases not matched to a gene. The CDR3 sequence is 15 residues long. The CDR3 DNA reads TGTGCCAGCAGGGGGACTAGCGGGGCCACAGATACGCAGTATTTT. Translated: CASRGTSGATDTQYF.

In this sample, this clone turned up a few times. This chain links TRBV7-9 with TRBJ1-6; 7 bases line up with TRBD1. The junction had 7 bases not matched to a gene; V was cut back by 5 bases and J by 6 bases. This CDR3 has 15 amino acids. Germline V lookup: CDR1 SEHNR, CDR2 FQNEAQ (reference sequence). The CDR3 is CASSPSGQPNSPLHF. The DNA of the CDR3 is TGTGCCAGCAGCCCGTCGGGACAGCCTAATTCACCCCTCCACTTT.

The chain carries TRBV2 and TRBJ2-7; tentatively, D is TRBD2 (6 bases). Deletions cut 11 bases from V and 2 bases from J, with 13 bases between. CDR3 length: 12 residues. Looked up from germline, CDR1 is SNHLY and CDR2 is FYNNEI. CDR3: CACRDSTYEQYF. In DNA, the CDR3 is TGTGCCTGCCGGGACTCGACCTACGAGCAGTACTTC.